These 20 T cell receptor beta chains share one sample of origin, sequenced in a study of blood T cell repertoires in COVID-19. The repertoire was sequenced with immunoSEQ multiplex PCR; TCRdb's copy has only in-frame clones and lacks some. The sample yields about 250,000 clones, about 85% seen once. Sequencing was carried out using peripheral blood. These receptors all stem from a man younger than 30 with active or convalescent COVID-19.

The rearrangement links TRBV6-2 or TRBV6-3 to TRBJ2-1; 7 positions match TRBD2. The CDR3 has 14 residues. J was trimmed by 9 bases and V by 4 bases; bases with no gene match: 9. From germline, CDR1 is MNHEY and CDR2 SVGEGT. In DNA, the CDR3 is TGTGCCAGCAGTTCCCTAGTTGGGGGGGGTGAGCAGTTCTTC. This sequence encodes CASSSLVGGGEQFF.

The chain links TRBV15 to TRBJ2-5; TRBD2 agrees at 8 bases. CDR1 and CDR2 from the germline V gene are LNHNV and YYDKDF (reference sequence). This CDR3 is built from 14 residues. V lost 8 bases and J lost 1; bases outside the gene matches: 6. CDR3 DNA: TGTGCCACCCTTCCCGGACTAGCCCAAGAGACCCAGTACTTC. The encoded protein is CATLPGLAQETQYF.

The chain joins TRBV2 to TRBJ1-1; TRBD1 agrees at 7 bases. Germline-derived CDR1 and CDR2 are SNHLY and FYNNEI. This CDR3 has 15 residues. Germline trimming cut 6 bases from V and 1 base from J; bases unmatched to any gene: 8. CDR3 DNA: TGTGCCAGCAGAACCGACAGGGTTCCGAACACTGAAGCTTTCTTT. Translation gives CASRTDRVPNTEAFF.

The rearrangement joins TRBV7-2 to TRBJ1-2, with D possibly being TRBD1 (5 bases). The CDR3 consists of 14 residues. Trimming removed 1 base at V and 4 bases at J, with 10 bases between. CDR1 SGHTA and CDR2 FQGNSA come from the germline V gene. The CDR3 nucleotides read TGTGCCAGCAGCTTAGGTAGACAGACCTATGGCTACACCTTC. This encodes CASSLGRQTYGYTF.

CDR3 protein: CASSYRDGRTYGYTF. The CDR3 DNA sequence: TGTGCCAGCAGTTACCGGGACGGGAGAACCTATGGCTACACCTTC. This rearrangement joins TRBV6-5 to TRBJ1-2; maybe TRBD1 (5 bases). This CDR3 has 15 amino acids. V was trimmed by 2 bases and J by 4 bases, leaving 14 bases between them. Germline CDR1 is MNHEY and CDR2 is SVGAGI.

The V gene is TRBV2, the J gene TRBJ1-1; 10 positions match TRBD1. The V gene's germline CDR1 is SNHLY and CDR2 FYNNEI. The CDR3 covers 16 residues. V dropped 11 bases and J dropped 0; count of bases not matched to a gene: 12. The CDR3 here is CAPGTGEVGMNTEAFF. The CDR3 DNA sequence: TGTGCCCCCGGGACAGGGGAGGTAGGGATGAACACTGAAGCTTTCTTT.

The V and J genes are TRBV6-2 or TRBV6-3 and TRBJ2-7, with TRBD2 matching over 7 bases. The germline V gene encodes CDR1 MNHEY and CDR2 SVGEGT. This CDR3 has 12 residues. Trimming removed 4 bases from V and 11 bases from J; junction bases left unmatched: 8. CDR3 loop: CASSLWTSMKYF. The CDR3 nucleotides are TGTGCCAGCAGTTTATGGACTAGTATGAAGTACTTC.

This chain links TRBV6-2 or TRBV6-3 with TRBJ2-1; a possible D gene is TRBD1 (6 bases). The germline V gene has CDR1 MNHEY and CDR2 SVGEGT. CDR3 length: 15 residues. The V end lost 0 bases, the J end lost 2 bases, and 8 bases lay between the germline ends. This chain's CDR3 is CASSYSQGTYNEQFF. The CDR3 DNA follows: TGTGCCAGCAGTTACTCACAGGGAACCTACAATGAGCAGTTCTTC.

This rearrangement joins TRBV7-2 to TRBJ2-3; TRBD2 aligns across 10 bases. The CDR3 has 16 residues. Germline V CDR1 and CDR2: SGHTA, FQGNSA. V dropped 3 bases and J dropped 6; count of bases not matched to a gene: 9. CDR3 nucleotide sequence: TGTGCCAGCAGCTTGGAAAGCGGGAGGGCCGCGGATACGCAGTATTTT. Its translation: CASSLESGRAADTQYF.

The chain uses TRBV30 and TRBJ1-1; D is perhaps TRBD1 (5 bases). The CDR3 sequence is 13 residues long. Trimming cost V 6 bases and J 3 bases, with 14 bases left between them. Germline V lookup: CDR1 GTSNPN, CDR2 SVGIG (reference sequence). The CDR3 nucleotides read TGTGCCTGCCAGATGACAGCAGACACTGAAGCTTTCTTT. Translation gives CACQMTADTEAFF.

V usage is TRBV4-1 and J usage is TRBJ2-2; D gene uncertain. The germline V gene encodes CDR1 MGHRA and CDR2 YSYEKL. Trimming pared 6 bases from V and 0 bases from J, leaving 5 bases between. The CDR3 consists of 13 residues. CDR3 region: CASRGANTGELFF. As DNA, the CDR3 is TGCGCCAGCAGGGGCGCGAACACCGGGGAGCTGTTTTTT.

The V call is TRBV5-6, the J call TRBJ1-1, with 8 bases aligning to TRBD1. The length of the CDR3 is 15 residues. Per the germline V gene, CDR1 is SGHDT and CDR2 is YYEEEE. Trimming at V came to 2 bases and at J to 1 base, leaving 4 bases not matched to a gene. CDR3 nucleotides: TGTGCCAGCAGCTTTTGGACAGGGCCGAACACTGAAGCTTTCTTT. Its protein product is CASSFWTGPNTEAFF.

The V call is TRBV18, the J call TRBJ1-5; weak D call: TRBD1 (5 bases). CDR1 is KGHSH and CDR2 is LQKENI in the germline V gene. This CDR3 region has 13 residues. The ends were cut back, 4 bases at V and 9 bases at J, with 13 bases in the middle. This chain's CDR3 is CASSLPSGGPQHF. The CDR3 DNA sequence: TGTGCCAGCTCACTTCCCTCCGGGGGGCCCCAGCATTTT. The full variable domain, with the rest looked up from reference TRBV18 and TRBJ1-5, is NAGVMQNPRHLVRRRGQEARLRCSPMKGHSHVYWYRQLPEEGLKFMVYLQKENIIDESGMPKERFSAEFPKEGPSILRIQQVVRGDSAAYFCASSLPSGGPQHFGDGTRLSIL.

V and J are TRBV7-2 and TRBJ2-1; D might be TRBD2 (5 bases). CDR1 is SGHTA and CDR2 is FQGNSA in the germline V gene. The CDR3 is made up of 15 amino acids. V lost 0 bases to trimming and J lost 5 bases, with 11 bases between them. In nucleotides, the CDR3 is TGTGCCAGCAGCTTAGCGGGAGTGCCTAACAATGAGCAGTTCTTC. It yields the protein CASSLAGVPNNEQFF.

The chain joins TRBV2 to TRBJ1-5; 7 nucleotides match TRBD1. The germline CDR1 and CDR2 sequences are SNHLY and FYNNEI. V gave up 3 bases and J gave up 4 bases; unmatched junction bases: 3. The CDR3 spans 14 residues. The CDR3 loop reads CASSDPTGNQPQHF. The CDR3 DNA follows: TGTGCCAGCAGTGACCCGACAGGGAATCAGCCCCAGCATTTT. The whole variable domain, remainder taken from reference TRBV2 and TRBJ1-5, is EPEVTQTPSHQVTQMGQEVILRCVPISNHLYFYWYRQILGQKVEFLVSFYNNEISEKSEIFDDQFSVERPDGSNFTLKIRSTKLEDSAMYFCASSDPTGNQPQHFGDGTRLSIL.

This chain joins TRBV7-2 and TRBJ1-5; TRBD1 agrees at 7 bases. Unmatched junction bases numbered 9, after V lost 5 bases and J lost 5 bases. The V gene's germline CDR1 is SGHTA and CDR2 FQGNSA. The CDR3 covers 15 residues. In DNA form, the CDR3 reads TGTGCCAGCAGCAGTAAACAGGGGCCTCATCAGCCCCAGCATTTT. This sequence encodes CASSSKQGPHQPQHF.

The V gene is TRBV7-3, the J gene TRBJ2-2, with 10 bases that match TRBD2. After removal of 5 bases from V and 1 base from J, the junction contained 10 bases not matched to a gene. Germline CDR1 SGHTA, CDR2 FQGTGA. The CDR3 length is 18 residues. CDR3 sequence (DNA): TGTGCCAGCAGCCCCGTAGCGGGAGGCCCGGGGAACACCGGGGAGCTGTTTTTT. Its protein product is CASSPVAGGPGNTGELFF. Together with reference TRBV7-3 and TRBJ2-2, the CDR3 gives the full variable domain: GAGVSQTPSNKVTEKGKYVELRCDPISGHTALYWYRQSLGQGPEFLIYFQGTGAADDSGLPNDRFFAVRPEGSVSTLKIQRTERGDSAVYLCASSPVAGGPGNTGELFFGEGSRLTVL.

V is TRBV29-1 and J is TRBJ2-1, with TRBD2 matching 10 bases. Trimming at V came to 4 bases and at J to 4 bases, leaving 1 base not matched to a gene. This CDR3 has 13 amino acids. CDR1 SQVTM and CDR2 ANQGSEA come from the germline V gene. The CDR3 spells CSVASGRYNEQFF. The CDR3 nucleotides are TGCAGCGTTGCTAGCGGGAGATACAATGAGCAGTTCTTC.

This chain uses TRBV7-2 with TRBJ2-2, with 7 positions matching TRBD1. Germline-derived CDR1 and CDR2 are SGHTA and FQGNSA. After removal of 5 bases from V and 6 bases from J, the junction contained 3 bases not matched to a gene. The CDR3 totals 13 residues. The CDR3 loop is CASSAQGAGELFF. In DNA, the CDR3 is TGTGCCAGCAGCGCTCAGGGGGCCGGGGAGCTGTTTTTT. The full variable domain, completed using reference TRBV7-2 and TRBJ2-2, is GAGVSQSPSNKVTEKGKDVELRCDPISGHTALYWYRQSLGQGLEFLIYFQGNSAPDKSGLPSDRFSAERTGGSVSTLTIQRTQQEDSAVYLCASSAQGAGELFFGEGSRLTVL.

This clone is a singleton in its sample. V gene TRBV4-2 combines with J gene TRBJ2-5; 7 positions agree with TRBD1. CDR1 and CDR2 from the germline V gene are LGHNA and YNFKEQ. This CDR3 has 17 residues. J lost 4 bases, V lost 4 bases, and 15 bases had no gene match. For the CDR3, the DNA is TGTGCCAGCAGCCTAAGAGGTGGGCAGGGGGTCGGAGAGACCCAGTACTTC. Protein: CASSLRGGQGVGETQYF.